This T cell receptor (beta chain) was obtained from a study of OX40 agonist ivuxolimab in advanced cancers. Whole-study context: Patients took ivuxolimab, an agonistic anti-OX40 (CD134) antibody. Administration of intravenous ivuxolimab to patients occurred every 2 weeks at 0.01 to 10 mg/kg.

This clone came up once. Data came from immunoSEQ multiplex PCR; TCRdb stores just in-frame clones and leaves some out. The sample lists about 61,000 clones; roughly nine tenths were seen once. The CDR3 is 14 residues long. From germline, CDR1 is SGHTA and CDR2 FQGNSA. The junction had 3 bases not matched to a gene; V was cut back by 5 bases and J by 9 bases. Sequenced material: CD4+ or CD8+ T cells sorted from blood, taken in a trial of the OX40 agonist ivuxolimab. The sequence derives from an adult with an advanced solid tumor such as melanoma, head and neck, liver or kidney cancer. The chain carries TRBV7-2 and TRBJ1-6, with TRBD1 matching 11 bases. CDR3 bases: TGTGCCAGCAGCCCCGGACAGGGGGCTTCACCCCTCCACTTT. Translating gives CASSPGQGASPLHF.